Following are 2 T cell receptor beta chains from one sample sequenced in a study of early T cells in non-severe SARS-CoV-2 infection. TCRdb processed the 5' RACE reads anew with MiXCR; each CDR3 protein has one entry. The table has tens of thousands of distinct CDR3 sequences, 10% seen once. This specimen was whole blood, taken at baseline. Receptor source: an adult who was a healthcare worker with PCR-confirmed SARS-CoV-2 infection or an uninfected control (not recorded which).

This clonotype was counted a few times. The chain links TRBV25-1 to TRBJ2-1; 12 nucleotides line up with TRBD1. With V trimmed by 4 bases and J by 0 bases, 7 bases remained unmatched. CDR1 MGHDK and CDR2 SYGVNS come from the germline V gene. CDR3 length equals 18 residues. CDR3 nucleotide sequence: TGTGCCAGCAGTGGCCGGGACAGGGGGCCGAGCTCCTACAATGAGCAGTTCTTC. As protein: CASSGRDRGPSSYNEQFF.

In DNA, the CDR3 is TGCAGCGTCGCAGTGGGACGCCACGAGCAGTACTTC. Residues: CSVAVGRHEQYF. The rearrangement uses TRBV29-1 and TRBJ2-7, with D possibly being TRBD1 or TRBD2 (5 bases each). This CDR3 region has 12 residues. Germline V gene lookup returns CDR1 SQVTM and CDR2 ANQGSEA. V gave up 6 bases and J gave up 5 bases, with 14 bases separating them.